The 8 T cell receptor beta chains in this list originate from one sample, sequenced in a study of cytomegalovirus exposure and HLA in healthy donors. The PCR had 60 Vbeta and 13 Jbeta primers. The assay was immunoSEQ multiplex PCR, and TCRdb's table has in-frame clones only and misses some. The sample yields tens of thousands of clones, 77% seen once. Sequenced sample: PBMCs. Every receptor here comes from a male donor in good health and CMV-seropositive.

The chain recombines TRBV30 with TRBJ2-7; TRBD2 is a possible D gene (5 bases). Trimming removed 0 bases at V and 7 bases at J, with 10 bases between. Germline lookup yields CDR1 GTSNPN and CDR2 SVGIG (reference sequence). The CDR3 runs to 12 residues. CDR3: CAWSVRGSEQYF. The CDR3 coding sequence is TGTGCCTGGAGTGTACGAGGGTCTGAGCAGTACTTC. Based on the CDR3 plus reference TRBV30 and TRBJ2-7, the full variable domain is SQTIHQWPATLVQPVGSPLSLECTVEGTSNPNLYWYRQAAGRGLQLLFYSVGIGQISSEVPQNLSASRPQDRQFILSSKKLLLSDSGFYLCAWSVRGSEQYFGPGTRLTVT.

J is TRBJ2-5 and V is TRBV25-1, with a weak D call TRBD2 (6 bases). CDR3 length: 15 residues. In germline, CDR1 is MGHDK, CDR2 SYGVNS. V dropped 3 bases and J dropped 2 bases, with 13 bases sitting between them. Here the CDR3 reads CASSEGGGVQETQYF. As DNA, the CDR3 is TGTGCCAGCAGTGAGGGCGGAGGGGTACAAGAGACCCAGTACTTC.

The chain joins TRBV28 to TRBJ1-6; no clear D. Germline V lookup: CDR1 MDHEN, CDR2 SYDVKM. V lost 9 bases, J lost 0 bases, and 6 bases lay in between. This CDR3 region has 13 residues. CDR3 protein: CASGSSYNSPLHF. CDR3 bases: TGTGCCAGTGGGAGCTCCTATAATTCACCCCTCCACTTT. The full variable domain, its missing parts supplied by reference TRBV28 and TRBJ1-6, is DVKVTQSSRYLVKRTGEKVFLECVQDMDHENMFWYRQDPGLGLRLIYFSYDVKMKEKGDIPEGYSVSREKKERFSLILESASTNQTSMYLCASGSSYNSPLHFGNGTRLTVT.

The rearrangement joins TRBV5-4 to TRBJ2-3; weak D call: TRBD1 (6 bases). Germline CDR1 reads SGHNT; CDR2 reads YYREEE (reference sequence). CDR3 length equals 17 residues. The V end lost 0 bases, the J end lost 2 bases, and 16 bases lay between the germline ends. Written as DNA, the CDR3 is TGTGCCAGCAGCTTGGCCAAGGTCAGGGGAATCACAGATACGCAGTATTTT. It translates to CASSLAKVRGITDTQYF.

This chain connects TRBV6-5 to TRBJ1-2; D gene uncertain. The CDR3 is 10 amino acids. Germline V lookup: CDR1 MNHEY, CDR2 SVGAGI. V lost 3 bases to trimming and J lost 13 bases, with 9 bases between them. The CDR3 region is CASSYPGATF. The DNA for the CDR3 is TGTGCCAGCAGTTATCCGGGTGCCACCTTC.

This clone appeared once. In nucleotides, the CDR3 is TGCGCCAGCAGCCAAAACAGGGGGAATGAGCAGTTCTTC. Amino acids: CASSQNRGNEQFF. This chain uses TRBV4-1 with TRBJ2-1, with TRBD1 identical over 8 bases. Germline trimming cut 2 bases from V and 7 bases from J; bases unmatched to any gene: 1. Per the germline V gene, CDR1 is MGHRA and CDR2 is YSYEKL. The CDR3 has 13 amino acids.

Here the CDR3 reads CSVEGQGYEQYF. The CDR3 DNA sequence: TGCAGCGTTGAAGGACAGGGATACGAGCAGTACTTC. The chain combines TRBV29-1 with TRBJ2-5; TRBD1 matches at 7 bases. The end of the DNA fits TRBJ2-7 better, so the J call may be wrong. The CDR3 has 12 amino acids. CDR1 and CDR2 from the germline V gene are SQVTM and ANQGSEA.

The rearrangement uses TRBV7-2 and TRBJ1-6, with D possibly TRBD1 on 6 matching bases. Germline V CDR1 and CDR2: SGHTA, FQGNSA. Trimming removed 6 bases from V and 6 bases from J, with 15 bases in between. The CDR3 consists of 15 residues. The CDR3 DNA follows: TGTGCCAGCAGAATAGGGGGGGCAGCTAATTCACCCCTCCACTTT. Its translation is CASRIGGAANSPLHF.